Following are 14 T cell receptor beta chains from one sample sequenced in a study of Ad26.COV2.S vaccination and SARS-CoV-2 variants. Assay used: immunoSEQ multiplex PCR; TCRdb lists only in-frame clones, some missing. The data show hundreds of thousands of clones, about nine tenths seen once. Indicated treatment: around 19 received Ad26.COV2.S at low or high dose, single or two shots; 5 received placebo; per-sample allocation not given. The samples date from day 63 after the first vaccine or placebo injection. The sample here was peripheral blood, taken in a trial of Ad26.COV2.S vaccine versus placebo. The receptors shown here come from a person between 18 and 65 years old who received the Ad26.COV2.S COVID-19 vaccine or a placebo.

The chain links TRBV27 to TRBJ1-1; tentatively, D is TRBD1 (5 bases). This CDR3 contains 14 residues. With 6 bases removed from V and 2 bases from J, the gap between germline ends came to 13 bases. CDR1 and CDR2 (germline): MNHEY, SMNVEV (reference sequence). The CDR3 coding sequence is TGTGCCAGCAGGGGGGTAGGGGCAAACACTGAAGCTTTCTTT. It yields the protein CASRGVGANTEAFF.

This chain links TRBV20-1 with TRBJ2-3; 10 bases align to TRBD2. Germline values: CDR1 DFQATT, CDR2 SNEGSKA (reference sequence). V lost 3 bases, J lost 6 bases, and 6 bases stayed unmatched. The CDR3 has 14 residues. In nucleotides, the CDR3 is TGCAGTGCTAGTAGAGCGGGGGGGACCGATACGCAGTATTTT. Its protein is CSASRAGGTDTQYF.

The chain recombines TRBV6-5 with TRBJ2-4, with D unresolved. CDR3 size: 14 residues. Per germline, CDR1 MNHEY and CDR2 SVGAGI. Trimming stripped 6 bases from V and 5 bases from J, with 14 bases between. The CDR3 protein is CASRGQRVENIQYF. DNA for the CDR3: TGTGCCAGCAGGGGTCAGAGAGTCGAAAACATTCAGTACTTC.

J is TRBJ2-7 and V is TRBV11-2; D perhaps matches TRBD2 (6 bases). Trimming stripped 5 bases from V and 7 bases from J, with 18 bases between. This CDR3 is built from 14 residues. From germline, CDR1 is SGHAT and CDR2 FQNNGV. Here the CDR3 DNA reads TGTGCCAGCAGCGCGGGACCTCTCATCCAGGAGCAGTACTTC. The encoded protein is CASSAGPLIQEQYF. Filled out from reference TRBV11-2 and TRBJ2-7, the complete variable domain reads EAGVAQSPRYKIIEKRQSVAFWCNPISGHATLYWYQQILGQGPKLLIQFQNNGVVDDSQLPKDRFSAERLKGVDSTLKIQPAKLEDSAVYLCASSAGPLIQEQYFGPGTRLTVT.

The chain uses TRBV19 and TRBJ1-5; weak D call: TRBD1 (5 bases). There are 16 residues in the CDR3. The V end was cut by 7 bases, the J end by 1 base, with 17 bases between. Germline V gene lookup returns CDR1 LNHDA and CDR2 SQIVND (reference sequence). The CDR3 loop reads CASTMGPGFSNQPQHF. The CDR3 DNA reads TGTGCCAGTACCATGGGGCCAGGGTTCAGCAATCAGCCCCAGCATTTT.

In its sample, this clone was seen a few times. The rearrangement links TRBV19 to TRBJ1-4, with a possible D match to TRBD1 (6 bases). Trimming left V 2 bases short and J 15 bases short, with 13 bases between. Germline CDR1 LNHDA, CDR2 SQIVND (reference sequence). The CDR3 spans 12 residues. As DNA, the CDR3 is TGTGCCAGTAGTATACGGGCAGGGGAGGTGTTTTTT. Its translation: CASSIRAGEVFF.

The chain is built from TRBV4-3 and TRBJ2-3; a weak D match, TRBD2 (6 bases). V was shortened by 3 bases and J by 5 bases, with 12 bases between the two germline ends. The germline CDR1 and CDR2 sequences are LGHNA and YSLEER. The CDR3 is 14 amino acids. CDR3 bases: TGCGCCAGCAGCCAGCGGGTAGCGGAAGATACGCAGTATTTT. Protein product: CASSQRVAEDTQYF.

V usage is TRBV18 and J usage is TRBJ2-5; no firm D call. Germline V gene sequence: CDR1 KGHSH, CDR2 LQKENI. Trimming pared 2 bases from V and 5 bases from J, leaving 6 bases between. The CDR3 length is 12 residues. The CDR3: CASSPGDETQYF. The CDR3 DNA reads as TGTGCCAGCTCACCAGGGGATGAGACCCAGTACTTC.

This clone was found a few times. At the DNA level, this CDR3 is encoded by other sequences in the same sample as well. CDR3 in DNA: TGTGCCAGCAGCTTAGTCGGCGGGGGCTGGTACGAGCAGTACTTC. It translates to CASSLVGGGWYEQYF. The V and J genes are TRBV7-2 and TRBJ2-7; TRBD2 is a possible D gene (7 bases). The CDR3 spans 15 residues. Germline V gives CDR1 SGHTA, CDR2 FQGNSA. The V end was cut by 1 base, the J end by 4 bases, with 14 bases between.

The chain carries TRBV7-9 and TRBJ2-7, with TRBD1 as a possible D gene (6 bases). V lost 1 base and J 5 bases, leaving 15 bases between the germline ends. The CDR3 has 15 residues. The germline CDR1 and CDR2 sequences are SEHNR and FQNEAQ (reference sequence). CDR3 amino acids: CASSLGTGRQDEQYF. The CDR3 DNA is TGTGCCAGCAGCTTAGGTACAGGGAGACAGGACGAGCAGTACTTC. Variable domain in full (rest from reference TRBV7-9 and TRBJ2-7): DTGVSQNPRHKITKRGQNVTFRCDPISEHNRLYWYRQTLGQGPEFLTYFQNEAQLEKSRLLSDRFSAERPKGSFSTLEIQRTEQGDSAMYLCASSLGTGRQDEQYFGPGTRLTVT.

This clone has only one observation. V and J are TRBV27 and TRBJ1-5; 7 nucleotides line up with TRBD1. The V and J ends lost 2 bases and 1 base, in that order; junction bases with no gene match: 2. CDR1 is MNHEY, CDR2 SMNVEV, per germline (reference sequence). The CDR3 runs to 15 residues. The CDR3 DNA sequence: TGTGCCAGCAGTTTAGGGACAGCGAGCAATCAGCCCCAGCATTTT. The encoded protein is CASSLGTASNQPQHF.

The chain recombines TRBV6-2 or TRBV6-3 with TRBJ1-5; perhaps TRBD1 as D (5 bases). The germline gives CDR1 MNHEY, CDR2 SVGEGT. The CDR3 extends over 16 amino acids. Trimming removed 0 bases from V and 1 base from J, with 10 bases in between. Here the CDR3 reads CASSYSGGLSNQPQHF. CDR3 nucleotide sequence: TGTGCCAGCAGTTACTCTGGGGGGTTGAGCAATCAGCCCCAGCATTTT.

The V and J genes are TRBV6-4 and TRBJ1-4; TRBD1 matches at 7 bases. Germline values: CDR1 MRHNA, CDR2 SNTAGT. The CDR3 loop spans 15 amino acids. The V gene end was trimmed by 10 bases and the J gene end by 0 bases; junction bases not matched to a gene: 8. The CDR3: CATPGQRSTNEKLFF. The CDR3 bases are TGTGCCACCCCGGGACAGAGATCAACTAATGAAAAACTGTTTTTT.

V gene TRBV2 combines with J gene TRBJ1-6, with a tentative D call TRBD1 (6 bases). The CDR3 length is 15 residues. V was shortened by 10 bases and J by 11 bases, with 24 bases between the two germline ends. In germline, CDR1 is SNHLY, CDR2 FYNNEI. CDR3 region: CAIRLADSDIAPLHF. In DNA, the CDR3 is TGTGCCATCCGTTTAGCGGACAGCGATATCGCACCCCTCCACTTT.